This TCR beta chain was recorded in a study of identical twins (dated by TCRdb to 2016 to 2017). Background for the entire study: To test whether fetal clonotypes persist, the study used deep sequencing on TCR alpha and beta repertoires from monozygotic twins, unrelated adults of various ages, and cord blood. To rule out contamination, the twin experiments were replicated at different times with different library preparation protocols. Results the study describes overall, beyond this receptor: Abundant cord blood beta clonotypes had fewer insertions, young adult naive repertoires showed a similar but weaker trend, and memory repertoires showed no such trend. Out-of-frame TCR alpha sharing in monozygotic twins was systematically underestimated by recombination models, whereas sharing between unrelated individuals was in agreement with the recombination models. Excess twin sharing in beta out-of-frame sequences was weaker because fewer shared sequences lowered the signal-to-noise ratio. Compared with coincidental sharing between unrelated individuals, out-of-frame TCR alpha sequences shared between twins had an excess of sequences with low generation probability. Zero-insertion analyses could be partly confounded by invariant T cells such as MAIT and iNKT, though diverse VJ usage argued against such confounding for most clonotypes. Because the same donors could not be followed over many years, the conclusions depended on cross-sectional statistical analysis.

About this clonotype itself: Its antigen is currently not known. Per-base quality was not reported, and no clone a single base away is much larger than it.

Receptor libraries were prepared by 5' RACE. Sequenced on an Illumina HiSeq 2000. Template switching introduced a universal primer binding site; the final cDNA contained a unique molecular identifier, enabling accurate counting of TCR cDNA molecules. First-strand cDNA for TCR alpha and beta chains was synthesized from specific primers in the conserved constant-segment region. To control for contamination, each cDNA library was double barcoded with a SMART-Mk sample barcode plus Illumina barcodes. Two successive PCR steps introduced TruSeq adapter sequences along with Illumina sample barcodes. The Illumina HiSeq platform was used with custom primers to sequence TCR alpha and beta cDNA libraries. Per the source publication's procedure: Raw reads were processed with MiGEC to extract unique molecular identifiers, and MiXCR was used to determine CDR3 positions. For each individual, recombination models were inferred using an EM algorithm with the repgenHMM and IGoR tools. The analysis of shared clonotypes was done with the tcR package in R, with sharing normalized by the product of cloneset sizes. Out-of-frame nonproductive sequences were analyzed to study raw recombination free of thymic and clonal selection effects. TCRdb reprocessing: public reads trimmed at Q25 with fastp, clones called with MiXCR, in-frame beta chains kept. Entries that share a CDR3 protein sequence are merged under the most common genes and DNA. Here the V and J calls rest on TCRdb's processing, not on the authors' analysis. Counted in this sample were some 500,000 distinct CDR3 sequences; around 14% of them appeared once. Around 0.52% of the sample belongs to the ten largest clones.

The V end gives up 0 bases and the J end 9 bases, leaving 9 bases in the junction not matched to a gene. The CDR3, cysteine through phenylalanine, is 16 amino acids long. CDR3 DNA is the only sequence kept; it has 48 bases, read in frame from the first base. The germline V gene gives CDR1 as SGHTA and CDR2 as FQGNSA. Every donor was a healthy Caucasian. The twin cohort consisted of three pairs of female monozygotic twins, all aged roughly 18 to 29 years. Positive isolation kits from Invitrogen were used to isolate CD4+ and CD8+ T cell populations. These sequences were also reported in another study, on yellow fever vaccine responses in identical twins. As that second study puts it: The authors reported that the T cell response to vaccination in identical twins appeared partly convergent and partly personalized. Focusing on identical twins, the study followed the T cell clones that responded to the vaccine, and did so with precision.

The chain employs TRBV7-2 and TRBJ2-1, with 9 bases matching TRBD2. This clonotype was obtained from a woman between 18 and 29 years old in good health. Sample: CD4+ T cells sorted from blood. The CDR3 loop reads CASSLAQGGGAPEQFF. The DNA is TGTGCCAGCAGCTTAGCGCAGGGCGGGGGGGCTCCTGAGCAGTTCTTC.